The entry below describes one T cell receptor beta chain. The data are from a study of T and B cells in COVID-19 patients. Study summary: Blood was sampled from COVID-19 patients who were either actively infected or recovered.

Blood genomic DNA input for TRB amplification was 250-500 ng. Multiplex PCR with BIOMED2 TRB-A/B primer pools amplified TRB rearrangements. Via MiXCR, TCRdb re-called the multiplex PCR reads, giving one row per CDR3 protein. The profile shows about 5,200 distinct CDR3 sequences, nearly 20% of them singletons. The V gene's germline CDR1 is SGHDN and CDR2 FVKESK. The CDR3 consists of 16 residues. The germline V and J ends were trimmed by 4 bases and 5 bases, with 17 bases remaining between them. Sample: blood. The chain is built from TRBV14 and TRBJ1-4; D might be TRBD1 (6 bases). This TCR derives from a human donor who had recovered from COVID-19. CDR3 residues: CASSPLQGSANEKLFF. CDR3 DNA sequence: TGTGCCAGCAGCCCCCTACAGGGATCAGCAAATGAAAAACTGTTTTTT.